A selection of T cell receptor beta chains follows, all from one sample in a study of molecular identifiers for immune sequencing clone quantification. MiXCR, run by TCRdb on the PCR reads, gives a single entry per CDR3 protein. This sample yields just under 65,000 distinct CDR3 sequences, of which under 20% are seen a single time; over 1.1% belongs to the top ten. Source material: naive CD8+ T cells from blood, with Jurkat cell RNA spiked in. These receptors were taken from a human donor in good health. Some libraries in this study had Jurkat cell RNA spiked in. The CDR3 runs from the conserved cysteine through the conserved F or W. D genes are given only for firm matches. Some rows have no size entry. The others give once, few or many, or a class for an expanded clone.

clone size	J gene	D gene	V gene	CDR3 length	CDR3 DNA	CDR3 protein
few	TRBJ2-7	-	TRBV3-1	15	TGTGCCAGCAGCCAATCACCGGACTCAGACTACGAGCAGTACTTC	CASSQSPDSDYEQYF
few	TRBJ2-1	TRBD1	TRBV2	13	TGTGCCAGCATGGGGACAGGGTATAATGAGCAGTTCTTC	CASMGTGYNEQFF
many	TRBJ1-1	TRBD1	TRBV2	13	TGTGCCAGCCCGGGACAGAAGAACACTGAAGCTTTCTTT	CASPGQKNTEAFF
once	TRBJ2-1	TRBD1	TRBV6-1	15	TGTGCCAGCAATCTAGACAGGGTGGGATACAATGAGCAGTTCTTC	CASNLDRVGYNEQFF
many	TRBJ2-1	-	TRBV4-3	15	TGCGCCAGCAGCCAAGACAGGGACTCCTACAATGAGCAGTTCTTC	CASSQDRDSYNEQFF
many	TRBJ2-2	TRBD2	TRBV18	14	TGTGCCAGCTCACGGCTAGCGGGCCCCGGGGAGCTGTTTTTT	CASSRLAGPGELFF
many	TRBJ1-4	-	TRBV7-9	16	TGTGCCAGCAGCCCAGGTCGGTTCAGAAGTAATGAAAAACTGTTTTTT	CASSPGRFRSNEKLFF
many	TRBJ2-3	-	TRBV20-1	11	TGCAGTGCGCGGGAATCTAGAATTCGGTATTTT	CSARESRIRYF
many	TRBJ2-1	-	TRBV25-1	16	TGTGCCAGCAGTGACGTGTTAGAGAAAACCTACAATGAGCAGTTCTTC	CASSDVLEKTYNEQFF
many	TRBJ2-2	TRBD2	TRBV30	14	TGTGCCTGGATCGATAGCGGGAGCGCCGGGGAGCTGTTTTTT	CAWIDSGSAGELFF
-	TRBJ2-1	TRBD1	TRBV27	15	TGTGCCAGCAGTTTTGGGACAGGGGCCTACAATGAGCAGTTCTTC	CASSFGTGAYNEQFF
many	TRBJ1-2	-	TRBV19	12	TGTGCCAGTAGTATCTTGACAGGCGGCTACACCTTC	CASSILTGGYTF
many	TRBJ1-5	-	TRBV28	17	TGTGCCAGCACCCCCGTGGACGGAGACTATAGGACTCAGCCCCAGCATTTT	CASTPVDGDYRTQPQHF
many	TRBJ1-1	-	TRBV10-3	17	TGTGCCATCAGTGATTTCAGCAGTGCAGGGCCGAACACTGAAGCTTTCTTT	CAISDFSSAGPNTEAFF
-	TRBJ2-7	-	TRBV10-3	16	TGTGTCATCACCCCCGGTGCGCTAGCGACTACCTACGAGCAGTACTTC	CVITPGALATTYEQYF
-	TRBJ2-7	-	TRBV7-9	13	TGTGCCAGCAGTCTACGGGAGAGGAGAGAGCAGTACTTC	CASSLRERREQYF
many	TRBJ2-7	-	TRBV7-2	14	TGTGCCAGCAGCTTGGGACCCTTCTCCTACGAGCAGTACTTC	CASSLGPFSYEQYF
many	TRBJ2-3	TRBD2	TRBV2	15	TGTGCCAGCAGCGGACTAGCCACTAGCACAGATACGCAGTATTTT	CASSGLATSTDTQYF
many	TRBJ1-5	-	TRBV27	15	TGTGCCAGCAGTCCGTACTTTGGGGGGAATCAGCCCCAGCATTTT	CASSPYFGGNQPQHF
-	TRBJ1-4	-	TRBV27	15	TGTGCCAGCAGTCCCGGGGGGGGGCGAGGTGAAAAACTGTTTTTT	CASSPGGGRGEKLFF
many	TRBJ2-2	-	TRBV20-1	13	TGCAGTGCAGGGGGAGTGGATACCGGGGAGCTGTTTTTT	CSAGGVDTGELFF
few	TRBJ2-2	TRBD2	TRBV3-1	17	TGTGCCAGCAGCAAAGATCTAGCGGTTCTTAACACCGGGGAGCTGTTTTTT	CASSKDLAVLNTGELFF
many	TRBJ1-1	-	TRBV5-1	18	TGCGCCAGCAGCTTGGGGTTAGGGGTAGGACTTACGAACACTGAAGCTTTCTTT	CASSLGLGVGLTNTEAFF
few	TRBJ2-1	-	TRBV5-1	15	TGCGCCAGCAGCTTGGGCAGTGCTACTCACAATGAGCAGTTCTTC	CASSLGSATHNEQFF
many	TRBJ2-7	-	TRBV7-2	15	TGTGCCAGCAGCTTAGTTGGTAGCGGATCCTACGAGCAGTACTTC	CASSLVGSGSYEQYF
many	TRBJ2-7	-	TRBV19	15	TGTGCCAGTAGTATAGACGGCAGCTCCTCCTACGAGCAGTACTTC	CASSIDGSSSYEQYF
few	TRBJ1-4	-	TRBV4-1	13	TGCGCCAGCAGCCAAGGTCTGGATGAAAAACTGTTTTTT	CASSQGLDEKLFF
-	TRBJ1-5	-	TRBV6-5	14	TGTGCCAGCCGACCCCTTTATAGCAATCAGCCCCAGCATTTT	CASRPLYSNQPQHF
many	TRBJ1-1	TRBD1	TRBV29-1	13	TGCAGCGTTGAAGTTCGGACAGGGATGGAAGCTTTCTTT	CSVEVRTGMEAFF
many	TRBJ2-4	TRBD1	TRBV25-1	16	TGTGCCAGCAGTGAAGGGACAGGTCTAGGCAAAAACATTCAGTACTTC	CASSEGTGLGKNIQYF
many	TRBJ2-7	-	TRBV9	13	TGTGCCAGCAGCGTAGGGTCCTTCTACGAGCAGTACTTC	CASSVGSFYEQYF
many	TRBJ1-1	-	TRBV12-3/TRBV12-4	12	TGTGCCAGCAGCATATCAATTCACAGGGCTTTCTTT	CASSISIHRAFF
many	TRBJ1-1	-	TRBV2	14	TGTGCCAGCAGGGCCGGGGGGTTTGGAACTGAAGCTTTCTTT	CASRAGGFGTEAFF
many	TRBJ1-5	-	TRBV4-2	15	TGTGCCAGCAGCCAAGATTGGGGGGCCCATCAGCCCCAGCATTTT	CASSQDWGAHQPQHF
many	TRBJ2-1	-	TRBV7-2	14	TGTGCCAGCAGCTGGGGGACCCTCACCAATGAGCAGTTCTTC	CASSWGTLTNEQFF
few	TRBJ2-1	TRBD2	TRBV4-3	16	TGCGCCAGCAGCCCCACTAGCGGTATCTCCTACAATGAGCAGTTCTTC	CASSPTSGISYNEQFF
few	TRBJ2-1	TRBD2	TRBV3-1	16	TGTGCCAGCAGCCAAAGCGCTAGCGGGGCATACAATGAGCAGTTCTTC	CASSQSASGAYNEQFF
many	TRBJ2-1	TRBD2	TRBV4-1	13	TGCGCCAGCAGCCAAGCTAGCGGCAATGAGCAGTTCTTC	CASSQASGNEQFF
-	TRBJ2-3	TRBD2	TRBV27	15	TGTGCCAGCAGACACCGGACTAGCGGGGCAGATACGCAGTATTTT	CASRHRTSGADTQYF
many	TRBJ1-5	TRBD1	TRBV20-1	15	TGCAGTGCTAGGGAAGACAGGGCGGGAAGTCAGCCCCAGCATTTT	CSAREDRAGSQPQHF
-	TRBJ2-7	-	TRBV9	13	TGTGCCAGCAGCGCCCCGAGCAACTACGAGCAGTACTTC	CASSAPSNYEQYF
many	TRBJ2-7	TRBD2	TRBV9	15	TGTGCCAGCAGCGTAGGGACTAGCGGGAGCCACGAGCAGTACTTC	CASSVGTSGSHEQYF
many	TRBJ2-4	-	TRBV27	14	TGTGCCAGCAGGGTCTTAGGCGGGCAGAACATTCAGTACTTC	CASRVLGGQNIQYF
-	TRBJ2-1	TRBD2	TRBV27	16	TGTGCCAGCAGTTTAAGGGGACTAGCGGCCTACAATGAGCAGTTCTTC	CASSLRGLAAYNEQFF
few	TRBJ2-2	-	TRBV19	15	TGTGCCAGTAGTCCCCCCGCTATGAACACCGGGGAGCTGTTTTTT	CASSPPAMNTGELFF
many	TRBJ2-3	TRBD1	TRBV4-1	16	TGCGCCAGCAGCCAAGATCCAGGGGGCGAGGGAGATACGCAGTATTTT	CASSQDPGGEGDTQYF
many	TRBJ2-4	-	TRBV7-9	17	TGTGCCAGCAGCTCCACTACACGATTACTAGCCAAAAACATTCAGTACTTC	CASSSTTRLLAKNIQYF
-	TRBJ2-7	TRBD1	TRBV5-5	14	TGTGCCAGCAGCCGGGACAGGGGGGCCTACGAGCAGTACTTC	CASSRDRGAYEQYF
many	TRBJ2-3	TRBD2	TRBV4-3	20	TGCGCCAGCAGCCAAGATCCGCCGGGACTAGCGGCCCTTGGGCCAGATACGCAGTATTTT	CASSQDPPGLAALGPDTQYF
many	TRBJ2-7	-	TRBV5-1	16	TGCGCCAGCAGCTTGGCACCAGGGCTGAGCTCCTACGAGCAGTACTTC	CASSLAPGLSSYEQYF
many	TRBJ1-1	-	TRBV28	13	TGTGCCAGCAGTTTTAGGCCGAACACTGAAGCTTTCTTT	CASSFRPNTEAFF
many	TRBJ1-1	TRBD1	TRBV4-1	16	TGCGCCAGCAGCCAAGAAACAGGGGCCGTCTACACTGAAGCTTTCTTT	CASSQETGAVYTEAFF
few	TRBJ1-3	-	TRBV5-4	13	TGTGCCAGCAGCTCTAGAGGGGGAAACACCATATATTTT	CASSSRGGNTIYF
many	TRBJ2-7	-	TRBV28	13	TGTGCCAGCAGTTTATCTACTCACTACGAGCAGTACTTC	CASSLSTHYEQYF
many	TRBJ1-6	-	TRBV5-1	16	TGCGCCAGCAGCCTGGGACTTCAGGGAGCCGGCACACCCCTCCACTTT	CASSLGLQGAGTPLHF
few	TRBJ1-1	-	TRBV25-1	13	TGTGCCAGAGGGGGAGGGGAGAACACTGAAGCTTTCTTT	CARGGGENTEAFF
many	TRBJ2-7	-	TRBV5-5	13	TGTGCCAGCACCCCGGGACCCTCCTACGAGCAGTACTTC	CASTPGPSYEQYF